The clone carrying this T cell receptor (beta chain) was found many times. Antigen specificity is unknown. The data originate from a study of human T cells and chemical hapten exposure. As the library was built, unique molecular identifiers were attached to individual cDNA molecules. Via MiXCR, TCRdb re-called the RACE reads, giving one row per CDR3 protein. The sample records fewer than 55,000 distinct CDR3 sequences, 9.9% being singletons. Study results and caveats: Expanded TCR counts at PT1 were positively correlated with the patch test score.

Trimming left V 4 bases short and J 0 bases short, with 8 bases between. The germline V gene encodes CDR1 SGHKS and CDR2 YYEKEE (reference sequence). The CDR3 totals 14 residues. Documented time point: patch test 3, about 24 weeks after DPC sensitization. Treatment described: therapeutic diphenylcyclopropenone sensitization with weekly scalp DPC. This TCR was sampled from a woman in her thirties or forties with alopecia areata. Some clones in this sample may be carry-over from other donors' samples. V usage is TRBV5-5 and J usage is TRBJ1-5; D is undetermined. This specimen consisted of whole blood, obtained in connection with sensitization to the hapten diphenylcyclopropenone (DPC). In DNA, the CDR3 is TGTGCCAGCAGCCCGTTTAATAGCAATCAGCCCCAGCATTTT. Protein: CASSPFNSNQPQHF.